This T cell receptor (beta chain) came from a study of cytomegalovirus exposure and HLA in healthy donors (dated by TCRdb to 2015 to 2018). General notes on the study: An earlier analysis of several hundred of the donors reported more than 250 Gb of sequence data and some 100 million unique TCR beta sequences from 150 million to 200 million T cells. An early release covering around 630 HLA-typed donors comprised 300 to 350 gigabases of sequencing data and 85 million to 100 million unique TCR sequences. Of the roughly 400 genotyped donors, 75% to 85% were placed in the genetic ancestry cluster associated with self-reported Caucasian donors. The aim of the study was to test whether cataloging public T cell receptors could identify signatures of past pathogen exposure. The study profiled the T cell repertoires of some 610 subjects by immunosequencing and related them to cytomegalovirus serostatus. A separate validation cohort of 100 to 150 different subjects was used in addition to the 666-subject first cohort. To predict cytomegalovirus infection status, the study combined high-throughput TCR immunosequencing, statistical association of individual TCRs with disease status, and machine learning. A later analysis re-examined previously published TCR beta repertoires from more than 550 donors and added high-resolution HLA genotyping to investigate patterns of TCR occurrence. The later analysis used no new phenotypic data to find candidate immune exposures, relying instead on TCR beta sequences and their occurrence across donors. An earlier analysis of some 500 of the donors applied high-throughput TCR beta sequencing to assess whether each TCR beta V gene segment acted as functional or pseudogenic. Alongside the repertoire data, information on donor age, sex, ethnicity and CMV serostatus was compiled. In a later genetic analysis, genome-wide SNP genotypes for about three fifths of the roughly 670 donors were used, and that subset was treated as a discovery cohort. All discovery cohort repertoires had been generated on a single sequencing platform. HLA typing included class I and class II loci at four-digit resolution. The number of donors typed differed by locus, with roughly 620-630 for A, B, C, DRB1 and DQB1, around 500 for DQA1, approximately 580 for DPA1, and roughly 450 for DPB1. Four to six DR-DQ haplotypes were handled as single units for association and clustering, since linkage in the cohort was strong. On average, 235,054 unique TCR beta nucleotide sequences were sequenced per donor among some 420 genotyped donors of the cohort, with roughly 18% of those sequences being non-productive. Overall study results and their limits: HLA typing was unavailable for some donors at each locus, so association tests used only the typed subset. The presence/absence analyses assumed that sequencing depth was roughly uniform across donors, and that assumption may not be true. Most TCR sequences were observed very rarely across donors, whereas some public TCRs were present in many individuals. Most CMV-associated TCR beta chains appeared to be HLA-restricted in a later analysis, and the HLA associations seemed to be driven largely by CMV exposure. Correlated functional status among segregating V segments might reflect linkage disequilibrium, but an unknown experimental factor could not be ruled out. A further reported finding was that TCR beta sequences accurately predicted the HLA-A and HLA-B alleles for most subjects in the first cohort. In vitro tests confirmed that three of the cytomegalovirus-associated TCR beta chains recognize cytomegalovirus antigens. V-gene and J-gene trimming of TCR beta chains was associated with a missense DCLRE1C variant in a later genetic analysis, and the association was replicated in an independent cohort. Only TCR beta chains were sequenced in this cohort, and the absence of alpha or paired-chain data limited detectable features. In a later analysis, about 16,000 TCR beta sequences were associated with specific HLA alleles at a false discovery rate of 0.05. In a later analysis, several top co-occurrence clusters were reported to appear linked to parvovirus B19, influenza, CMV and Epstein-Barr virus. According to a later genetic analysis, donors in an Asian-associated ancestry cluster had fewer N-insertions in productive TCRs than the approximately 610-donor mean. According to a later analysis, TCR association rates differed among HLA loci, with DRB1 alleles showing the most associated TCRs and HLA-C alleles showing the fewest. Strong co-occurrence of HLA alleles, especially DR and DQ, made assigning TCR associations to individual alleles difficult. In an earlier analysis of about 550 of the donors, most TCR beta V segments were observed in productive rearrangements about 87% or about 30% of the time, broadly matching IMGT annotations. The authors suggested that the approach could potentially be extended to other disease states and immunological phenotypes. In the study, 150 to 200 TCR beta chains were listed as associated with cytomegalovirus. The classifier was reported to diagnose cytomegalovirus status with high specificity and sensitivity in both the original cohort and the validation cohort. Compared with equally common non-associated chains, HLA-associated TCR beta chains in a later analysis were more clonally expanded and had lower generation probabilities. CMV serostatus was the only immune exposure information available for the cohort. Because counts were too low, more than 15 rarely observed V segments, including chromosome 9 orphons, were left out of the earlier analysis of several hundred of the donors. A group of highly shared sequence variants was considered likely to be a technical artifact of the sequencing pipeline.

In total, roughly 710 healthy bone marrow donors made up the cohort. At the time of sampling, every cohort member was nominally healthy, though immune exposures that went unrecorded were likely present. CMV serostatus was recorded as positive for just under 300 and negative for about 50% of the 666 cohort members, whereas no CMV serostatus was recorded for the donor in question. Each donor provided a peripheral blood sample, and peripheral blood mononuclear cells were used for TCR beta sequencing. The Qiagen DNeasy Blood Extraction Kit was used to extract genomic DNA from the blood cell samples. In regard to this clone: Its recognized antigen is unknown. Base-call qualities are not available, and no considerably larger clone is one nucleotide away.

The library came from the immunoSEQ multiplex PCR assay. The multiplex PCR relied on a mix of 60 forward primers for TCR Vbeta segments and 13 reverse primers for TCR Jbeta segments. The CDR3 region of rearranged TCR beta genes was amplified from genomic DNA by a multiplex PCR assay. Amplified TCR beta libraries were sequenced as 87-base-pair reads on the Illumina HiSeq System. The authors' pipeline ran thus. A later analysis tallied 75 million to 95 million unique TCR beta chains across the 666 repertoires, and roughly 11 million of those chains were shared by two or more donors. To remove PCR and sequencing errors, raw reads were error-corrected and collapsed into unique sequences using a nearest-neighbor algorithm that merged closely related sequences. To assign V, D and J gene segments, CDR3 sequences were aligned to IMGT reference sequences. For a sequence to be retained, at least a six-nucleotide match to both a V gene segment and a J gene segment was required. Rearrangements were classified as productive when the CDR3 lacked stop codons and remained in frame with V and J, and all other rearrangements were classified as non-productive. Following IMGT convention, CDR3 was defined as the stretch from the second conserved V-encoded cysteine to the conserved J-encoded phenylalanine. Sequences without an unambiguous match to a single V gene segment were excluded from the earlier analysis of almost 600 of the donors. An earlier analysis of some 500 of the donors classified V segments as functional when productive rearrangements were above 56.7% and as segregating when the standard deviation between donors was above 5%. A statistical classification framework was built for diagnosing cytomegalovirus status from the catalog of TCR beta chain sequences. V and J gene assignment, in a later analysis, came from comparing TCR nucleotide sequences with IMGT/GENE-DB human TR gene sequences. A later analysis assigned CDR3 sequences and most-parsimonious VDJ recombination scenarios with the TCRdist pipeline. In a later analysis, each TCR beta chain was defined by its CDR3 amino acid sequence together with its V-gene family, and reads without a unique V-gene family were excluded. As a way to deal with suspected cross-contamination and a sequencing artifact, a later analysis dropped under 600 nucleotide sequences that were highly shared and had low generation probability. A later analysis calculated a clonal expansion index for each public chain from normalized within-repertoire ranks of inferred template counts. In a later analysis, generation probabilities were computed with a VDJ recombination model fitted to out-of-frame rearrangements, and the resulting probabilities were checked against IGoR. In a later analysis, hypergeometric tests were used to score TCR-TCR, TCR-HLA and TCR-CMV co-occurrence, with a repertoire-size bias correction applied to TCR pairs. To estimate false discovery rates, a later analysis permuted the HLA or CMV assignments 20 times. In a later analysis, co-occurring TCRs were grouped using DBSCAN, with TCRdist sequence similarity added in when clustering inside HLA-allele-positive subsets. Repertoires with fewer than 30,000 or more than 120,000 public chains, plus five repertoires with anomalous nucleotide sharing, were excluded from co-occurrence clustering. Held by TCRdb, this immuneACCESS table contains in-frame sequences only and omits some clones. Under half of the omission traces to an unresolved V gene where checked; the cause of the rest is unknown. V and J calls and clone size are given by that table; D and trimming were obtained from the DNA. Present in this sample are approximately 140,000 clones, 73% of which were seen just once. 14% of the sample goes to the ten largest clones.

Input material: PBMCs. This TCR was sampled from a human donor in good health.

The CDR3 amino acid sequence is: CASSLGTGFGNTIYF. The nucleotide sequence is TGTGCCAGCAGCTTAGGGACAGGGTTCGGAAACACCATATATTTT. The chain is made from TRBV5-5 and TRBJ1-3; 9 central bases correspond to TRBD1. Its CDR3 holds 15 amino acids, cysteine through phenylalanine. Of the read, only the CDR3 DNA is kept; its 45 bases are in frame from base 1. CDR1 and CDR2, per the germline V gene (reference sequence), are SGHKS and YYEKEE. V is trimmed back by 2 bases and J by 4 bases, and the junction contains 4 bases that no gene match accounts for.